A single sample gave rise to the 22 T cell receptor beta chains below, sequenced in a study of technical replicates of blood from several donors. The data were produced by immunoSEQ multiplex PCR, yet TCRdb's version contains in-frame clones alone and is incomplete. The sample has 70,000 to 85,000 clones, around 95% seen once. The source material was T cells isolated from PBMCs. These receptors all stem from a human donor in good health.

The rearrangement links TRBV9 to TRBJ2-1, with 7 bases aligning to TRBD2. Per germline, CDR1 SGDLS and CDR2 YYNGEE. This CDR3 has 16 amino acids. The junction had 4 bases not matched to a gene; V was cut back by 1 base and J by 0 bases. CDR3 DNA: TGTGCCAGCAGCGTAATGGGACTACACTCCTACAATGAGCAGTTCTTC. It codes for CASSVMGLHSYNEQFF.

The chain couples TRBV4-1 to TRBJ1-5; D perhaps matches TRBD1 (6 bases). The germline CDR1 and CDR2 sequences are MGHRA and YSYEKL. V was pared by 3 bases and J by 1 base, with 16 bases between. The CDR3 runs to 17 residues. The CDR3 reads CASSHPTGPGSNQPQHF. In nucleotides, the CDR3 is TGCGCCAGCAGCCATCCTACAGGGCCAGGGAGCAATCAGCCCCAGCATTTT.

This chain joins TRBV19 and TRBJ2-1; TRBD2 matches 14 bases. From germline, CDR1 is LNHDA and CDR2 SQIVND (reference sequence). CDR3 length: 15 residues. The V and J ends lost 3 bases and 7 bases, in that order; junction bases with no gene match: 2. The CDR3 coding sequence is TGTGCCAGTAGTATCGGGACTAGCGGGAGAAATGAGCAGTTCTTC. Its translation: CASSIGTSGRNEQFF.

This chain joins TRBV29-1 and TRBJ2-7, with D possibly being TRBD1 (5 bases). V shed 3 bases and J shed 3 bases, with 12 bases lying between them. This CDR3 region has 13 residues. The germline V gene encodes CDR1 SQVTM and CDR2 ANQGSEA. The CDR3 DNA sequence: TGCAGCGTTGAGGGGCTGGCCGGCTACGAGCAGTACTTC. Residues: CSVEGLAGYEQYF.

The count of this clone is one. This sequence joins TRBV2 and TRBJ2-2, with 7 bases that match TRBD1. This CDR3 contains 19 residues. Trimming took 6 bases from V and 1 from J; bases not matched to a gene: 17. CDR1 SNHLY and CDR2 FYNNEI come from the germline V gene. The DNA for the CDR3 is TGTGCCAGCAGACTCATCGCTACAGGGGACCCATGGAACACCGGGGAGCTGTTTTTT. It translates to CASRLIATGDPWNTGELFF.

The rearrangement joins TRBV14 to TRBJ2-1; no firm D call. Germline CDR1 and CDR2: SGHDN and FVKESK. Trimming cost V 0 bases and J 11 bases, with 14 bases left between them. The CDR3 is made up of 14 amino acids. CDR3 loop: CASSQESLDAKQFF. As DNA, the CDR3 is TGTGCCAGCAGCCAAGAGAGTCTAGATGCTAAGCAGTTCTTC. Together with reference TRBV14 and TRBJ2-1, the CDR3 gives the full variable domain: EAGVTQFPSHSVIEKGQTVTLRCDPISGHDNLYWYRRVMGKEIKFLLHFVKESKQDESGMPNNRFLAERTGGTYSTLKVQPAELEDSGVYFCASSQESLDAKQFFGPGTRLTVL.

The genes are TRBV2 and TRBJ1-2, with D hard to call. The germline V gene has CDR1 SNHLY and CDR2 FYNNEI. The CDR3 runs 12 residues. V shed 4 bases and J shed 4 bases, with 7 bases lying between them. CDR3 sequence reads: CASSVDTYGYTF. As DNA, the CDR3 is TGTGCCAGCAGTGTAGACACCTATGGCTACACCTTC.

This chain uses TRBV10-2 with TRBJ2-1; 9 nucleotides line up with TRBD2. The CDR3 is 15 amino acids. The germline CDR1 and CDR2 sequences are WSHSY and SAAADI. Germline trimming cut 2 bases from V and 2 bases from J; bases unmatched to any gene: 1. Written as DNA, the CDR3 is TGCGCCAGCAGTGAGAGGACTAGCGCCTACAATGAGCAGTTCTTC. Translation: CASSERTSAYNEQFF.

A single count supports this clone. The chain is built from TRBV5-5 and TRBJ1-5; no clear D gene. V was clipped by 2 bases and J by 3 bases, with 12 bases between them. Germline V gene lookup returns CDR1 SGHKS and CDR2 YYEKEE (reference sequence). The CDR3 has 15 residues. CDR3 sequence: CASSLFGRDNQPQHF. The DNA of the CDR3 is TGTGCCAGCAGCTTATTCGGCCGGGACAATCAGCCCCAGCATTTT.

The chain couples TRBV19 to TRBJ2-2, with TRBD2 matching over 8 bases. Trimming removed 1 base from V and 7 bases from J; junction bases left unmatched: 14. CDR3 length: 18 residues. Per the germline V gene, CDR1 is LNHDA and CDR2 is SQIVND (reference sequence). The CDR3 loop is CASSIAQTLAAVYGELFF. CDR3 sequence (DNA): TGTGCCAGTAGTATAGCTCAAACACTAGCGGCGGTTTACGGGGAGCTGTTTTTT.

The chain employs TRBV5-1 and TRBJ2-7; a weak D match, TRBD2 (6 bases). The CDR3 runs to 15 residues. The germline V gene has CDR1 SGHRS and CDR2 YFSETQ. The V gene lost 4 bases and the J gene lost 2 bases, with 16 bases spanning the gap. DNA of the CDR3: TGCGCCAGCAGCCAAAAAGCGGGTAAGCCCTACGAGCAGTACTTC. Amino acid sequence: CASSQKAGKPYEQYF.

This clone was recorded a few times. The chain carries TRBV11-2 and TRBJ2-1, with a possible D match to TRBD2 (5 bases). The CDR3 extends over 17 amino acids. Trimming removed 2 bases at V and 8 bases at J, with 22 bases between. Germline CDR1 SGHAT, CDR2 FQNNGV. DNA for the CDR3: TGTGCCAGCAGCTTATTGCCTGAGGGCTGGGTAAATCATGAGCAGTTCTTC. This encodes CASSLLPEGWVNHEQFF.

This sequence joins TRBV6-1 and TRBJ1-2; 7 bases agree with TRBD1. J was trimmed by 0 bases and V by 4 bases; bases with no gene match: 14. Looked up from germline, CDR1 is MNHNS and CDR2 is SASEGT. The CDR3 contains 18 residues. The CDR3: CASSAGLSQGRTNYGYTF. The CDR3 DNA reads TGTGCCAGCAGTGCCGGGCTTTCACAGGGGCGAACTAACTATGGCTACACCTTC.

The CDR3 bases are TGTGCCAGCAGCTCCCTAGCGGACTACGAGCAGTACTTC. Translation: CASSSLADYEQYF. V usage is TRBV7-9 and J usage is TRBJ2-7, with 7 bases lining up with TRBD2. Germline values: CDR1 SEHNR, CDR2 FQNEAQ (reference sequence). The CDR3 covers 13 residues. J lost 3 bases, V lost 4 bases, and 3 bases had no gene match.

CDR3 in amino acids: CASSFISRLGQPQHF. As DNA, the CDR3 is TGTGCCAGCAGTTTTATTTCGCGGTTGGGTCAGCCCCAGCATTTT. The V gene is TRBV28, the J gene TRBJ1-5; D unresolved. Germline values: CDR1 MDHEN, CDR2 SYDVKM. The CDR3 has 15 amino acids. V lost 3 bases, J lost 6 bases, and 15 bases lay in between.

The chain links TRBV6-1 to TRBJ2-7; tentatively, D is TRBD2 (7 bases). V lost 6 bases and J 2 bases, leaving 14 bases between the germline ends. CDR1 and CDR2 from the germline V gene are MNHNS and SASEGT. The CDR3 is 14 amino acids. The CDR3 loop is CASRMGGQTYEQYF. CDR3 in DNA: TGTGCCAGCAGAATGGGGGGGCAAACCTACGAGCAGTACTTC.

V and J are TRBV7-8 and TRBJ2-3; the match to TRBD2 covers 7 bases. Trimming took 5 bases from V and 1 from J; bases not matched to a gene: 9. The CDR3 has 16 amino acids. Germline V CDR1 and CDR2: SGHVS, FQNEAQ. CDR3 in amino acids: CASSAISGVGTDTQYF. Written as DNA, the CDR3 is TGTGCCAGCAGCGCAATAAGCGGGGTAGGCACAGATACGCAGTATTTT.

The CDR3 DNA is TGTGCCAGCAGTGAATGGGGTACGGGACAGGGTCCCCAAGAGACCCAGTACTTC. It encodes CASSEWGTGQGPQETQYF. The chain uses TRBV6-1 and TRBJ2-5; 9 positions match TRBD1. Germline values: CDR1 MNHNS, CDR2 SASEGT. The V and J ends lost 2 bases and 1 base, in that order; junction bases with no gene match: 11. This CDR3 is 18 amino acids long.

The chain uses TRBV21-1 and TRBJ2-1; whether TRBD2, the table's D call, matches the DNA was not checked. TRBV21-1 is flagged as a pseudogene. This CDR3 has 19 amino acids. CDR3 DNA: TGTGCCAGCAGCAAAGTAACTAGCGGGAGGAGGAGTGAGTACAATGAGCAGTTCTTC. Translating it yields CASSKVTSGRRSEYNEQFF.

This rearrangement joins TRBV5-4 to TRBJ2-7; maybe TRBD1 (7 bases). Germline CDR1 is SGHNT and CDR2 is YYREEE (reference sequence). The V and J ends lost 2 bases and 3 bases respectively, with 15 bases between them. There are 15 residues in the CDR3. In nucleotides, the CDR3 is TGTGCCAGCAGCTTACTTGCAGGGGGAGGCTACGAGCAGTACTTC. It translates to CASSLLAGGGYEQYF.

This chain connects TRBV7-6 to TRBJ2-5, with 9 bases matching TRBD1. CDR3 size: 16 residues. The germline gives CDR1 SGHVS, CDR2 FNYEAQ. V lost 5 bases, J lost 2 bases, and 9 bases stayed unmatched. CDR3 loop: CASSIRTGVGQETQYF. Here the CDR3 DNA reads TGTGCCAGCAGCATACGGACAGGGGTGGGTCAAGAGACCCAGTACTTC.

This rearrangement joins TRBV6-5 to TRBJ2-4; 7 nucleotides line up with TRBD1. The CDR3 length is 13 residues. Germline trimming cut 7 bases from V and 5 bases from J; bases unmatched to any gene: 5. Germline CDR1 and CDR2: MNHEY and SVGAGI. The CDR3 nucleotides are TGTGCCAGCAAGGACAGGTCAGAAAACATTCAGTACTTC. This codes for CASKDRSENIQYF.